Listed here are 25 T cell receptor beta chains from one sample, sequenced in a study of T cell responses to AZD1222 COVID-19 vaccine (dated by TCRdb to 2020 to 2022). Interpreted using the paper, the time point label stands for: about 28 days (+/-7) after the second vaccine dose. Libraries came from the immunoSEQ multiplex PCR assay. Here the immuneACCESS table is served through TCRdb, limited to in-frame sequences with V and J called. Missing clones are a known gap in these copies; in checked studies unresolved V genes cover under half, and the rest lacks a known reason. The sample contains about 82,000 clones, 75% to 90% of them found a single time. About 12% of the sample goes to the ten largest clones. Source: peripheral blood, taken 28 days after the second AZD1222 dose. The receptors shown here come from an adult who received the AZD1222 COVID-19 vaccine.

The chain carries TRBV9 and TRBJ1-3; possibly TRBD1 for D (5 bases). The germline CDR1 and CDR2 sequences are SGDLS and YYNGEE. With 4 bases removed from V and 0 bases from J, the gap between germline ends came to 14 bases. The CDR3 length is 16 residues. The DNA for the CDR3 is TGTGCCAGCAGCCCCGGGGCCACAAGCTCTGGAAACACCATATATTTT. This translates into CASSPGATSSGNTIYF.

The chain has TRBV27 and TRBJ2-7; D is undetermined. Germline CDR1 and CDR2: MNHEY and SMNVEV (reference sequence). The V end lost 10 bases, the J end lost 3 bases, and 16 bases lay between the germline ends. The CDR3 is 13 amino acids. The CDR3 loop is CATMDLPLYEQYF. For the CDR3, the DNA is TGTGCCACCATGGATCTCCCCCTCTACGAGCAGTACTTC.

DNA of the CDR3: TGTGCCAGCATTCGACGGCGTGGGGAGACCCAGTACTTC. It specifies CASIRRRGETQYF. This chain uses TRBV6-5 with TRBJ2-5; no reliable D call. The CDR3 runs to 13 residues. V shed 7 bases and J shed 5 bases, with 14 bases lying between them. Germline assignment: CDR1 MNHEY and CDR2 SVGAGI.

The gene calls are TRBV3-1 (or the pseudogene TRBV3-2) and TRBJ1-4; no clear D. CDR1 is LGHDT, CDR2 YNNKEL, per germline (reference sequence). The CDR3 sequence is 15 residues long. V was shortened by 0 bases and J by 6 bases, with 11 bases between the two germline ends. CDR3 sequence (DNA): TGTGCCAGCAGCCAAGAAAAACTCTTGCATGAAAAACTGTTTTTT. Translated: CASSQEKLLHEKLFF.

V usage is TRBV10-3 and J usage is TRBJ2-5; D not certain. Trimming removed 2 bases from V and 0 bases from J, with 10 bases in between. This CDR3 region has 15 residues. Germline values: CDR1 ENHRY, CDR2 SYGVKD. The DNA of the CDR3 is TGTGCCATCAGTGAGCCCTCCATAGACCAAGAGACCCAGTACTTC. Its protein product is CAISEPSIDQETQYF.

This clone was detected once. The chain joins TRBV29-1 to TRBJ2-1; 15 positions match TRBD2. Germline V gene lookup returns CDR1 SQVTM and CDR2 ANQGSEA. The V segment lost 6 bases and the J segment 3 bases; nucleotides outside the gene matches: 6. The CDR3 contains 16 residues. CDR3 protein: CSVVGLAGGYYNEQFF. Here the CDR3 DNA reads TGCAGCGTGGTGGGACTAGCGGGAGGATACTACAATGAGCAGTTCTTC.

This rearrangement joins TRBV4-2 to TRBJ1-2; no firm D call. Trimming left V 0 bases short and J 5 bases short, with 13 bases between. CDR3 length: 15 amino acids. Germline V gene sequence: CDR1 LGHNA, CDR2 YNFKEQ. CDR3 loop: CASSQDQMASYGYTF. The CDR3 coding sequence is TGTGCCAGCAGCCAAGATCAAATGGCATCTTATGGCTACACCTTC.

The gene calls are TRBV5-6 and TRBJ2-7; D gene unclear. Trimming cost V 3 bases and J 0 bases, with 13 bases left between them. The CDR3 consists of 15 residues. Germline CDR1 and CDR2: SGHDT and YYEEEE. The CDR3 sequence: CASSYSTAISYEQYF. CDR3 sequence (DNA): TGTGCCAGCAGCTACTCCACAGCTATCTCCTACGAGCAGTACTTC. The whole variable domain, remainder taken from reference TRBV5-6 and TRBJ2-7, is DAGVTQSPTHLIKTRGQQVTLRCSPKSGHDTVSWYQQALGQGPQFIFQYYEEEERQRGNFPDRFSGHQFPNYSSELNVNALLLGDSALYLCASSYSTAISYEQYFGPGTRLTVT.

This clone was seen only once. This chain uses TRBV7-9 with TRBJ1-4; D remains unclear. Germline V CDR1 and CDR2: SEHNR, FQNEAQ (reference sequence). Trimming took off 1 base at V and 11 bases at J, with 11 bases between the two ends. The CDR3 is 13 residues long. The CDR3 reads CASSLENVGKLFF. The DNA of the CDR3 is TGTGCCAGCAGCTTAGAGAACGTGGGGAAACTGTTTTTT.

This sequence joins TRBV14 and TRBJ1-3; weak D call: TRBD1 (5 bases). V dropped 6 bases and J dropped 0 bases, with 9 bases sitting between them. This CDR3 is 14 amino acids long. Germline CDR1 reads SGHDN; CDR2 reads FVKESK. As DNA, the CDR3 is TGTGCCAGCAGAAGGGGAATCTCTGGAAACACCATATATTTT. Amino acid sequence: CASRRGISGNTIYF.

The rearrangement joins TRBV5-4 to TRBJ2-5; D is possibly TRBD2 (5 bases). The germline V gene encodes CDR1 SGHNT and CDR2 YYREEE (reference sequence). The CDR3 runs 15 residues. V shed 6 bases and J shed 5 bases, with 20 bases lying between them. The CDR3 loop reads CASTPGTEGWETQYF. CDR3 sequence (DNA): TGTGCCAGCACCCCTGGTACAGAGGGATGGGAGACCCAGTACTTC.

This chain uses TRBV7-2 with TRBJ1-2, with D maybe TRBD1 (5 bases). Between the trimmed V and J ends, which lost 1 base and 0 bases, there was a span of 15 bases. The germline V gene has CDR1 SGHTA and CDR2 FQGNSA. The CDR3 totals 17 residues. The CDR3 is CASSLEEGWGANYGYTF. DNA for the CDR3: TGTGCCAGCAGCTTAGAAGAGGGGTGGGGAGCTAACTATGGCTACACCTTC.

The chain combines TRBV3-1 (or the pseudogene TRBV3-2) with TRBJ1-6, with D uncertain. The CDR3 covers 14 residues. V dropped 0 bases and J dropped 7 bases, with 7 bases sitting between them. The V gene's germline CDR1 is LGHDT and CDR2 YNNKEL (reference sequence). This CDR3 is CASSQDRRNSPLHF. CDR3 DNA: TGTGCCAGCAGCCAAGATCGGCGGAATTCACCCCTCCACTTT.

V and J are TRBV2 and TRBJ2-2, with D perhaps matching TRBD1 (7 bases). The CDR3 totals 15 residues. V was shortened by 4 bases and J by 2 bases, with 11 bases between the two germline ends. The V gene's germline CDR1 is SNHLY and CDR2 FYNNEI. The CDR3 DNA sequence: TGTGCCAGCAGTGCCCAGGGGGGAAACACCGGGGAGCTGTTTTTT. Protein: CASSAQGGNTGELFF.

CDR3 loop: CASSQDYRQSYGYTF. DNA for the CDR3: TGCGCCAGCAGCCAAGACTACAGACAGAGCTATGGCTACACCTTC. This chain joins TRBV4-3 and TRBJ1-2; a weak D match, TRBD1 (5 bases). Germline V gene sequence: CDR1 LGHNA, CDR2 YSLEER. This CDR3 spans 15 amino acids. Trimming pared 0 bases from V and 4 bases from J, leaving 12 bases between.

This clone has only one observation. V is TRBV6-5 and J is TRBJ1-2; no definite D call. V shed 5 bases and J shed 7 bases, with 11 bases lying between them. This CDR3 is built from 12 residues. Germline CDR1 reads MNHEY; CDR2 reads SVGAGI. In DNA form, the CDR3 reads TGTGCCAGCAGTATTAATGGGGTTGGCTACACCTTC. Translated: CASSINGVGYTF.

The genes are TRBV5-4 and TRBJ1-2, with unresolved D. V was trimmed by 4 bases and J by 1 base, leaving 11 bases between them. Germline V gene data show CDR1 as SGHNT and CDR2 as YYREEE (reference sequence). The CDR3 is made up of 14 amino acids. The CDR3 loop is CASSPPTSNYGYTF. As DNA, the CDR3 is TGTGCCAGCAGCCCCCCGACAAGTAACTATGGCTACACCTTC. The whole variable domain, filled in from reference TRBV5-4 and TRBJ1-2, reads ETGVTQSPTHLIKTRGQQVTLRCSSQSGHNTVSWYQQALGQGPQFIFQYYREEENGRGNFPPRFSGLQFPNYSSELNVNALELDDSALYLCASSPPTSNYGYTFGSGTRLTVV.

The rearrangement uses TRBV5-4 and TRBJ1-1; perhaps TRBD1 as D (5 bases). The CDR3 is 14 amino acids. Germline V gene lookup returns CDR1 SGHNT and CDR2 YYREEE (reference sequence). Trimming removed 3 bases from V and 4 bases from J, with 13 bases in between. The CDR3 sequence is CASSSGGRVTEAFF. The CDR3 nucleotides read TGTGCCAGCAGCTCGGGGGGTCGGGTCACTGAAGCTTTCTTT.

This clone came up once. The chain combines TRBV10-3 with TRBJ1-5, with D possibly being TRBD1 (6 bases). In germline, CDR1 is ENHRY, CDR2 SYGVKD. The V and J ends lost 0 bases and 3 bases respectively, with 15 bases between them. The CDR3 loop spans 17 amino acids. The CDR3: CAISESRTVLINQPQHF. CDR3 bases: TGTGCCATCAGTGAGTCTCGGACAGTCCTGATCAATCAGCCCCAGCATTTT.

V gene TRBV27 combines with J gene TRBJ1-5, with D tentatively TRBD1 (6 bases). Trimming stripped 5 bases from V and 4 bases from J, with 24 bases between. The germline V gene encodes CDR1 MNHEY and CDR2 SMNVEV (reference sequence). The CDR3 covers 18 residues. CDR3 in DNA: TGTGCCAGCAGTCCTCAGAGGTCGGGGGCTTGGCATAATCAGCCCCAGCATTTT. Amino acids: CASSPQRSGAWHNQPQHF.

This clone has more than one count but fewer than ten. V gene TRBV4-1 combines with J gene TRBJ2-5, with D perhaps matching TRBD1 (6 bases). CDR1 MGHRA and CDR2 YSYEKL come from the germline V gene. The V and J ends lost 1 base and 1 base respectively, with 10 bases between them. The CDR3 is 15 amino acids. The CDR3 here is CASSQGGQIQETQYF. The CDR3, as DNA: TGCGCCAGCAGCCAAGGTGGACAGATCCAAGAGACCCAGTACTTC.

This chain uses TRBV7-2 with TRBJ1-2; possibly TRBD1 for D (5 bases). The CDR3 extends over 15 amino acids. V was clipped by 0 bases and J by 7 bases, with 15 bases between them. In germline, CDR1 is SGHTA, CDR2 FQGNSA. The CDR3: CASSLAVGREAGYTF. CDR3 bases: TGTGCCAGCAGCTTAGCGGTCGGCAGGGAGGCTGGCTACACCTTC.

This clone has a single count. CDR3 nucleotides: TGTGCCAGCAGTAACCCCCCTAGCTCTGGAAACACCATATATTTT. This gives the protein CASSNPPSSGNTIYF. The chain combines TRBV28 with TRBJ1-3; D remains ambiguous. The CDR3 has 15 amino acids. V lost 5 bases and J lost 0, with 11 bases in between. In germline, CDR1 is MDHEN, CDR2 SYDVKM.

This chain connects TRBV7-2 to TRBJ1-2, with TRBD1 as a possible D gene (6 bases). The CDR3 sequence is 13 residues long. Deletions cut 5 bases from V and 5 bases from J, with 12 bases between. Germline V CDR1 and CDR2: SGHTA, FQGNSA. This CDR3 reads CASSVDRQYGYTF. CDR3 nucleotides: TGTGCCAGCAGCGTAGACAGGCAATATGGCTACACCTTC.

By sample fraction, this clone is medium-sized (0.01 to 0.1%). The chain combines TRBV6-1 with TRBJ2-7; D might be TRBD1 (5 bases). V was clipped by 1 base and J by 2 bases, with 15 bases between them. The CDR3 runs 16 residues. Germline assignment: CDR1 MNHNS and CDR2 SASEGT. The CDR3 is CASSEGGGAGAYEQYF. As DNA, the CDR3 is TGTGCCAGCAGTGAAGGGGGCGGAGCAGGAGCCTACGAGCAGTACTTC.